This T cell receptor (beta chain) was identified during a study of CD8+ T cells in alopecia areata. As for the study in general: In an open-label trial, patients got 5 to 10 mg tofacitinib twice daily. Tofacitinib ran for 6 to 18 months before 6 months off drug.

Following RNA extraction, reverse transcription yielded cDNA that acted as the sequencing template. Clones were sequenced by immunoSEQ multiplex PCR, and TCRdb holds only the in-frame ones, with some missing. The table records thousands of clones, about two thirds of them present only once. Researchers took lesional scalp punch biopsies and peripheral blood from people who were alopecia areata patients. Points on this clone: As yet, its antigen is unknown.

After removal of 1 base from V and 5 bases from J, the junction contained 9 bases not matched to a gene. The CDR3 totals 17 residues. Germline loops: CDR1 MGHRA, CDR2 YSYEKL. Study-level findings and limits: Scalp specimens additionally yield sequences from normal skin's resident alphabeta T cells. TCR sharing across patients was less clear than in mice, possibly HLA-related.

The chain links TRBV4-1 to TRBJ2-3, with TRBD2 matching over 10 bases. Source: skin, taken at week 0. The receptor was isolated from a human donor with alopecia areata. For the CDR3, the DNA is TGCGCCAGCAGCCAAGGGTCCGGGCTAGCGGGGGTAGATACGCAGTATTTT. As protein: CASSQGSGLAGVDTQYF.